These 17 T cell receptor beta chains share one sample of origin, sequenced in a study of identical twins (dated by TCRdb to the mid-2010s). The library was built by means of 5' RACE. The listed sequencing device is Illumina HiSeq 2000. TCRdb cleaned the public reads at Q25 with fastp, built clones with MiXCR and kept in-frame beta chains. Rows with one shared CDR3 protein collapse into an entry with the most common genes and DNA. The sample profile shows roughly 1,500,000 distinct CDR3 sequences; under 35% of them were found once. The leading ten clones occupy more than 0.25% of the sample. Sequences were obtained from cord blood. Every receptor here comes from a newborn girl in good health.

This clonotype occurred a few times. The V gene is TRBV28, the J gene TRBJ1-4; 8 nucleotides agree with TRBD1. Trimming took 4 bases from V and 8 from J; bases not matched to a gene: 6. This CDR3 has 14 residues. Per germline, CDR1 MDHEN and CDR2 SYDVKM. As DNA, the CDR3 is TGTGCCAGCAGTTACCAGGACAGGGCCGAAAAACTGTTTTTT. It translates to CASSYQDRAEKLFF. Together with reference TRBV28 and TRBJ1-4, the CDR3 gives the full variable domain: DVKVTQSSRYLVKRTGEKVFLECVQDMDHENMFWYRQDPGLGLRLIYFSYDVKMKEKGDIPEGYSVSREKKERFSLILESASTNQTSMYLCASSYQDRAEKLFFGSGTQLSVL.

V and J are TRBV12-3 or TRBV12-4 and TRBJ1-6; TRBD1 is a possible D gene (5 bases). CDR3 length: 13 amino acids. Trimming removed 2 bases at V and 9 bases at J, with 8 bases between. This CDR3 is CASSLLGRSPLHF. The CDR3 nucleotides read TGTGCCAGCAGTTTATTGGGGCGTTCACCCCTCCACTTT.

The CDR3 DNA reads TGTGCCAGCAGCTTAATAGCGGGAGAATTTAATGAGCAGTTCTTC. Translated: CASSLIAGEFNEQFF. The chain combines TRBV7-9 with TRBJ2-1; TRBD2 matches at 9 bases. This CDR3 contains 15 residues. The V and J ends lost 2 bases and 7 bases, in that order; junction bases with no gene match: 6. Germline V gene data show CDR1 as SEHNR and CDR2 as FQNEAQ (reference sequence).

This clonotype was recorded a few times. This rearrangement joins TRBV6-1 to TRBJ2-5; D may be TRBD1 (5 bases). Trimming removed 4 bases at V and 5 bases at J, with 8 bases between. Germline assignment: CDR1 MNHNS and CDR2 SASEGT. This CDR3 has 12 residues. CDR3 in DNA: TGTGCCAGCAGTGGACAGAGCGAGACCCAGTACTTC. Translating it yields CASSGQSETQYF.

The rearrangement links TRBV29-1 to TRBJ2-1; the match to TRBD2 covers 15 bases. With the DNA end fitting TRBJ2-7 better, the J assignment may be wrong. There are 16 residues in the CDR3. Germline assignment: CDR1 SQVTM and CDR2 ANQGSEA. The CDR3 sequence is CSPGTSGGSSYNEQYF. CDR3 DNA sequence: TGCAGCCCCGGGACTAGCGGGGGGAGCTCCTACAATGAGCAGTACTTC.

In its sample, this clonotype was seen a few times. This chain links TRBV20-1 with TRBJ2-7, with TRBD2 matching 7 bases. This CDR3 has 16 residues. Germline V gene lookup returns CDR1 DFQATT and CDR2 SNEGSKA (reference sequence). With 3 bases clipped from V and 4 bases from J, the junction kept 15 bases outside the gene matches. The CDR3 sequence: CSARPLGEGPVYEQYF. The CDR3 DNA reads as TGCAGTGCTAGGCCCCTAGGGGAGGGTCCCGTATACGAGCAGTACTTC.

A remark on this clonotype: At one of its ends the junction is not consistent with the germline gene, which may arise from a read error. V usage is TRBV7-2 and J usage is TRBJ1-3; 8 bases align to TRBD1. CDR1 SGHTA and CDR2 FQGNSA come from the germline V gene. The CDR3 totals 16 residues. The CDR3 sequence is CASSRSGTGSGNIIYF. The DNA for the CDR3 is TGTGCCAGCAGCCGATCCGGGACAGGCTCTGGAAACATCATATATTTT.

The rearrangement joins TRBV12-3 or TRBV12-4 to TRBJ1-6; the D gene is possibly TRBD1 (5 bases). Deletions cut 5 bases from V and 8 bases from J, with 13 bases between. CDR3 length: 14 residues. CDR3 sequence (DNA): TGTGCCAGCAGTGAAGGGGATGGGGATTCACCCCTCCACTTT. Translation gives CASSEGDGDSPLHF.

The J gene is TRBJ2-5, the V gene TRBV27, with 9 bases aligning to TRBD1. The germline gives CDR1 MNHEY, CDR2 SMNVEV (reference sequence). This CDR3 is 17 amino acids long. The V and J ends lost 5 bases and 5 bases, in that order; junction bases with no gene match: 15. The CDR3 coding sequence is TGTGCCAGCAGTCGCAGGTCTTGGGACAGGGAAAATGAGACCCAGTACTTC. This gives the protein CASSRRSWDRENETQYF.

Concerning this clonotype itself: It may be a read error: a sequence one base away is much more abundant. The chain links TRBV11-2 to TRBJ2-4; D might be TRBD1 (5 bases). The CDR3 consists of 16 residues. Germline loops: CDR1 SGHAT, CDR2 FQNNGV. CDR3 protein: CARSFRRVSPKNIQYF. The DNA of the CDR3 is TGTGCCCGCAGCTTCCGCAGGGTCAGCCCCAAAAACATTCAGTACTTC.

The chain has TRBV9 and TRBJ2-1; 8 bases line up with TRBD2. Germline lookup yields CDR1 SGDLS and CDR2 YYNGEE. The CDR3 length is 15 residues. With V trimmed by 2 bases and J by 3 bases, 4 bases remained unmatched. The CDR3 bases are TGTGCCAGCAGCGTCGGCGGGAGGTACTACAATGAGCAGTTCTTC. Residues: CASSVGGRYYNEQFF.

This clonotype was observed a few times. V gene TRBV5-1 combines with J gene TRBJ2-1, with TRBD2 as a possible D gene (6 bases). The V gene's germline CDR1 is SGHRS and CDR2 YFSETQ. The CDR3 consists of 18 residues. With 3 bases removed from V and 0 bases from J, the gap between germline ends came to 19 bases. This chain's CDR3 is CASSSRRGYTSSYNEQFF. CDR3 DNA sequence: TGCGCCAGCAGCTCCCGGAGGGGCTATACCAGCTCCTACAATGAGCAGTTCTTC.

The chain recombines TRBV6-5 with TRBJ2-7; D is unclear. V gave up 0 bases and J gave up 3 bases, with 6 bases separating them. The CDR3 extends over 13 amino acids. Germline V gives CDR1 MNHEY, CDR2 SVGAGI. The CDR3 loop reads CASSYSVLYEQYF. The CDR3 DNA reads as TGTGCCAGCAGTTACTCGGTCCTCTACGAGCAGTACTTC.

This sequence joins TRBV20-1 and TRBJ2-1, with 11 bases aligning to TRBD1. The J segment lost 7 bases and the V segment lost 5 bases, leaving 7 bases of the junction unmatched. Germline V gives CDR1 DFQATT, CDR2 SNEGSKA (reference sequence). The CDR3 contains 14 residues. CDR3 in amino acids: CSADTGTGGNEQFF. The DNA for the CDR3 is TGCAGTGCTGACACCGGGACAGGGGGAAATGAGCAGTTCTTC.

CDR3 region: CASSQVIAGSTPSTDTQYF. CDR3 nucleotides: TGTGCCAGCAGCCAAGTAATAGCGGGTTCTACCCCTAGCACAGATACGCAGTATTTT. This chain joins TRBV4-2 and TRBJ2-3; TRBD2 matches at 7 bases. After removal of 1 base from V and 0 bases from J, the junction contained 13 bases not matched to a gene. The CDR3 totals 19 residues. Germline V gene sequence: CDR1 LGHNA, CDR2 YNFKEQ.

This clonotype has more than one count but fewer than ten. The chain joins TRBV6-6 to TRBJ2-7; possibly TRBD1 or TRBD2 for D (5 bases each). From germline, CDR1 is MNHNY and CDR2 SVGAGI (reference sequence). Trimming left V 7 bases short and J 0 bases short, with 16 bases between. This CDR3 is built from 15 residues. The CDR3 DNA sequence: TGTGCCAGCACTCAAGGGAGAGGGGACTCCTACGAGCAGTACTTC. Residues: CASTQGRGDSYEQYF.

Worth noting for this clonotype: A read error may produce the germline difference seen at one junction end. V is TRBV5-4 and J is TRBJ2-1; TRBD2 agrees at 7 bases. Germline V gene sequence: CDR1 SGHNT, CDR2 YYREEE (reference sequence). This CDR3 region has 16 residues. In DNA, the CDR3 is TGTGCCAGCAGCTTGGCCGCTAGCGGAGCATACAATGAGCAGTTATTC. Amino acids: CASSLAASGAYNEQLF.